The 13 T cell receptor beta chains below were found in one sample sequenced in a study of cytomegalovirus exposure and HLA in healthy donors. In the PCR, 60 Vbeta and 13 Jbeta primers were used. This table comes from immunoSEQ multiplex PCR, and its TCRdb copy is limited to in-frame clones, with some not included. The table lists about 130,000 clones, 80% of them singletons. Sequences were obtained from PBMCs. These receptors originate from a human donor in good health.

This chain links TRBV4-1 with TRBJ2-5; D might be TRBD2 (5 bases). V was trimmed by 1 base and J by 2 bases, leaving 14 bases between them. This CDR3 comprises 16 residues. Per the germline V gene, CDR1 is MGHRA and CDR2 is YSYEKL. CDR3 DNA sequence: TGCGCCAGCAGCCAAGTTAACCCCCCGGGGCAAGAGACCCAGTACTTC. Its translation: CASSQVNPPGQETQYF.

This clone occurred a few times. J is TRBJ1-5 and V is TRBV6-5; D gene ambiguous. V was pared by 8 bases and J by 3 bases, with 11 bases between. Germline values: CDR1 MNHEY, CDR2 SVGAGI. The CDR3 is made up of 13 amino acids. CDR3 coding DNA: TGTGCCAGCTCGACAAGCCCCAATCAGCCCCAGCATTTT. Amino acids: CASSTSPNQPQHF.

This chain uses TRBV2 with TRBJ2-1, with TRBD1 identical over 11 bases. Germline trimming cut 7 bases from V and 6 bases from J; bases unmatched to any gene: 5. The CDR3 is 14 amino acids. Germline CDR1 SNHLY, CDR2 FYNNEI. Here the CDR3 DNA reads TGTGCCAGCAATTGGGACAGGGGGAGCAATGAGCAGTTCTTC. Translation gives CASNWDRGSNEQFF.

The chain links TRBV9 to TRBJ2-5; perhaps TRBD2 as D (6 bases). The CDR3 length is 15 residues. CDR1 SGDLS and CDR2 YYNGEE come from the germline V gene. The V gene lost 4 bases and the J gene lost 5 bases, with 18 bases spanning the gap. CDR3 DNA sequence: TGTGCCAGCAGCCCCCGCGGGGCTCGAAGCGAGACCCAGTACTTC. Translating gives CASSPRGARSETQYF. Variable domain in full (rest from reference TRBV9 and TRBJ2-5): DSGVTQTPKHLITATGQRVTLRCSPRSGDLSVYWYQQSLDQGLQFLIQYYNGEERAKGNILERFSAQQFPDLHSELNLSSLELGDSALYFCASSPRGARSETQYFGPGTRLLVL.

This clone was recorded only once. The gene calls are TRBV16 and TRBJ1-4; TRBD1 agrees at 7 bases. Germline V CDR1 and CDR2: KGHSY, FQNENV. CDR3 length: 16 residues. Trimming cost V 4 bases and J 8 bases; bases outside gene matches: 13. In nucleotides, the CDR3 is TGTGCCAGCAGCCCCGGGAGCAGGGGGATCAGGGAAAAACTGTTTTTT. Translated, it gives CASSPGSRGIREKLFF. Variable domain in full (rest from reference TRBV16 and TRBJ1-4): GEEVAQTPKHLVRGEGQKAKLYCAPIKGHSYVFWYQQVLKNEFKFLISFQNENVFDETGMPKERFSAKCLPNSPCSLEIQATKLEDSAVYFCASSPGSRGIREKLFFGSGTQLSVL.

The chain joins TRBV27 to TRBJ1-5; no reliable D call. Germline V gene sequence: CDR1 MNHEY, CDR2 SMNVEV (reference sequence). The V end was cut by 5 bases, the J end by 5 bases, with 10 bases between. This CDR3 spans 13 amino acids. The CDR3 DNA is TGTGCCAGCAGTCCGGGATTTCATCAGCCCCAGCATTTT. It is translated as CASSPGFHQPQHF.

The sample holds one count of this clone. This chain links TRBV5-1 with TRBJ2-5; 15 nucleotides agree with TRBD2. With 4 bases clipped from V and 5 bases from J, the junction kept 9 bases outside the gene matches. The CDR3 runs to 17 residues. Germline loops: CDR1 SGHRS, CDR2 YFSETQ. Here the CDR3 reads CASSHGLAGGSRETQYF. In DNA, the CDR3 is TGCGCCAGCAGCCATGGACTAGCGGGAGGGTCCAGGGAGACCCAGTACTTC.

The V call is TRBV6-4, the J call TRBJ1-5; 10 bases are shared with TRBD1. The CDR3 loop spans 15 amino acids. V lost 3 bases to trimming and J lost 2 bases; unmatched junction nucleotides: 1. Germline V lookup: CDR1 MRHNA, CDR2 SNTAGT. The CDR3 protein is CASSEGTGGNQPQHF. CDR3 nucleotide sequence: TGTGCCAGCAGTGAAGGGACAGGGGGCAATCAGCCCCAGCATTTT.

V and J are TRBV5-1 and TRBJ2-6; D uncertain. CDR3 length equals 15 residues. V lost 6 bases, J lost 4 bases, and 14 bases lay in between. CDR1 is SGHRS, CDR2 YFSETQ, per germline. In nucleotides, the CDR3 is TGCGCCAGCACCCCGACAACCCAAGGGGCCAACGTCCTGACTTTC. Translated: CASTPTTQGANVLTF.

The V and J genes are TRBV18 and TRBJ1-1; no clear D gene. Germline V CDR1 and CDR2: KGHSH, LQKENI. Trimming removed 0 bases at V and 5 bases at J, with 10 bases between. This CDR3 is 14 amino acids long. The CDR3 reads CASSPPSVGTEAFF. DNA of the CDR3: TGTGCCAGCTCACCACCGTCAGTCGGGACTGAAGCTTTCTTT.

This clone was recorded once. The rearrangement joins TRBV2 to TRBJ1-6; possibly TRBD1 for D (6 bases). The CDR3 has 15 amino acids. Trimming removed 6 bases at V and 9 bases at J, with 18 bases between. Looked up from germline, CDR1 is SNHLY and CDR2 is FYNNEI. The CDR3 loop reads CASSPTTGGRSPLHF. The CDR3, as DNA: TGTGCCAGCAGCCCCACGACAGGCGGACGTTCACCCCTCCACTTT.

This rearrangement joins TRBV9 to TRBJ2-1, with unresolved D. This CDR3 has 14 amino acids. CDR1 is SGDLS, CDR2 YYNGEE, per germline. Trimming removed 0 bases from V and 4 bases from J, with 8 bases in between. DNA of the CDR3: TGTGCCAGCAGCGTAGGGTTGGAGTACAATGAGCAGTTCTTC. As protein: CASSVGLEYNEQFF.

As to this clone: The junction departs from the called germline gene at one end, perhaps through a read error. The V and J genes are TRBV29-1 and TRBJ1-2; 8 positions match TRBD1. CDR1 is SQVTM and CDR2 is ANQGSEA in the germline V gene. This CDR3 is 11 amino acids long. CDR3 amino acids: CSVPGQAAKNF. The CDR3, as DNA: TGCAGCGTACCGGGACAGGCCGCGAAAAACTTC. The whole variable domain, filled in from reference TRBV29-1 and TRBJ1-2, reads SAVISQKPSRDICQRGTSLTIQCQVDSQVTMMFWYRQQPGQSLTLIATANQGSEATYESGFVIDKFPISRPNLTFSTLTVSNMSPEDSSIYLCSVPGQAAKNFGSGTRLTVV.